There are a few counts of the clone carrying this T cell receptor beta chain. A single record per CDR3 protein comes from TCRdb applying MiXCR to the RT-PCR reads. The repertoire has around 700,000 distinct CDR3 sequences, approximately 15% of them found once; the top ten carry 3.6%. This CDR3 spans 13 amino acids. Germline V gives CDR1 MNHNS, CDR2 SASEGT. With 3 bases removed from V and 4 bases from J, the gap between germline ends came to 9 bases. The sequenced sample consisted of memory CD4+ T cells from blood. V usage is TRBV6-1 and J usage is TRBJ1-2; maybe TRBD1 (5 bases). This receptor was taken from a female donor in good health, serving as a healthy control. This CDR3 is CASSEAGTYGYTF. The CDR3 region has the DNA TGTGCCAGCAGTGAGGCAGGGACCTATGGCTACACCTTC.